The 12 T cell receptor beta chains in this list originate from one sample, sequenced in a study of beta chain features in type 1 diabetes. TCRB transcripts that were expressed got sequenced, as all of the isolated RNA had been reverse transcribed. Measured with immunoSEQ multiplex PCR; TCRdb has only the in-frame clones, and not every one. The data hold about 320,000 clones, with approximately 14% observed a single time. Sequencing used central memory CD4+ T cells from blood. The source of these receptors is a man aged 30 to 39 in good health.

This clone showed up just a few times. Within the sample, other DNA sequences also encode this same CDR3. The rearrangement uses TRBV4-3 and TRBJ2-2; D perhaps matches TRBD1 (7 bases). The CDR3 covers 18 residues. V was cut by 1 base and J by 2 bases, with 17 bases left in between. Germline CDR1 LGHNA, CDR2 YSLEER. This chain's CDR3 is CASSQAPIQGTNTGELFF. In nucleotides, the CDR3 is TGCGCCAGCAGCCAAGCGCCAATACAGGGGACTAACACCGGGGAGCTGTTTTTT.

This sequence joins TRBV29-1 and TRBJ2-3; the D gene is possibly TRBD1 (5 bases). Per the germline V gene, CDR1 is SQVTM and CDR2 is ANQGSEA. Trimming took off 6 bases at V and 0 bases at J, with 13 bases between the two ends. CDR3 length: 14 amino acids. This CDR3 is CSVGPGQSTDTQYF. CDR3 nucleotides: TGCAGCGTGGGGCCAGGGCAAAGCACAGATACGCAGTATTTT.

The chain links TRBV19 to TRBJ1-1; 10 bases align to TRBD1. This CDR3 has 14 amino acids. The junction had 4 bases not matched to a gene; V was cut back by 4 bases and J by 5 bases. Germline CDR1 and CDR2: LNHDA and SQIVND (reference sequence). The CDR3 bases are TGTGCCAGTAGTAAGCCGGGACAGGGGACTGAAGCTTTCTTT. This gives the protein CASSKPGQGTEAFF. Combining the CDR3 with reference TRBV19 and TRBJ1-1 gives the whole variable domain DGGITQSPKYLFRKEGQNVTLSCEQNLNHDAMYWYRQDPGQGLRLIYYSQIVNDFQKGDIAEGYSVSREKKESFPLTVTSAQKNPTAFYLCASSKPGQGTEAFFGQGTRLTVV.

J is TRBJ2-5 and V is TRBV6-1, with 12 bases aligning to TRBD2. The CDR3 is 15 amino acids. From germline, CDR1 is MNHNS and CDR2 SASEGT. V gave up 7 bases and J gave up 3 bases; unmatched junction bases: 6. In DNA form, the CDR3 reads TGTGCCAGCAACCCGGGACTAGCGGGTAAAGAGACCCAGTACTTC. Translating gives CASNPGLAGKETQYF.

The chain carries TRBV2 and TRBJ1-5; D is possibly TRBD1 (6 bases). CDR1 is SNHLY and CDR2 is FYNNEI in the germline V gene. V was clipped by 3 bases and J by 6 bases, with 12 bases between them. This CDR3 region has 14 residues. CDR3 DNA sequence: TGTGCCAGCAGTGATTCCGACAGGAGTCAGCCCCAGCATTTT. This sequence encodes CASSDSDRSQPQHF.

This clone has only a few counts. V is TRBV5-1 and J is TRBJ1-1; D is possibly TRBD1 (5 bases). CDR3 size: 14 residues. V lost 1 base to trimming and J lost 4 bases, with 11 bases between them. Looked up from germline, CDR1 is SGHRS and CDR2 is YFSETQ. Here the CDR3 reads CASSLSRGSTEAFF. The CDR3 DNA follows: TGCGCCAGCAGCTTGAGTAGGGGCAGCACTGAAGCTTTCTTT.

This clone was observed a handful of times. This chain links TRBV5-1 with TRBJ2-3; no clear D gene. CDR3 length: 15 amino acids. V shed 6 bases and J shed 5 bases, with 19 bases lying between them. The germline gives CDR1 SGHRS, CDR2 YFSETQ. CDR3 nucleotides: TGCGCCAGCAATCTTTTAGCCAGAGGTGAAGATACGCAGTATTTT. It encodes CASNLLARGEDTQYF.

This clone was picked up a small number of times. This clone may be a read error of a much larger clone one base away. The chain is built from TRBV30 and TRBJ2-7; 7 positions match TRBD2. Germline V gene data show CDR1 as GTSNPN and CDR2 as SVGIG (reference sequence). This CDR3 has 13 amino acids. J lost 6 bases, V lost 1 base, and 6 bases had no gene match. CDR3 sequence reads: CAWSGRSGGEQYV. CDR3 sequence (DNA): TGTGCCTGGAGTGGACGGTCGGGAGGCGAGCAGTACGTC.

This clone turned up a few times. The chain is built from TRBV27 and TRBJ2-3; possibly TRBD2 for D (6 bases). CDR1 MNHEY and CDR2 SMNVEV come from the germline V gene (reference sequence). This CDR3 has 16 amino acids. The germline V and J ends were trimmed by 5 bases and 6 bases, with 21 bases remaining between them. The CDR3 protein is CASSRLSAGPRDTQYF. The CDR3 DNA reads as TGTGCCAGCAGTCGTCTATCAGCGGGTCCTCGGGATACGCAGTATTTT.

This clone was counted only a few times. The V and J genes are TRBV6-1 and TRBJ2-3; TRBD2 aligns across 7 bases. The length of the CDR3 is 14 residues. V trimming: 8 bases; J trimming: 2 bases; junction bases outside the gene matches: 7. Germline CDR1 reads MNHNS; CDR2 reads SASEGT. The CDR3 is CASATSYNTDTQYF. The CDR3 region has the DNA TGTGCCAGCGCGACTAGCTACAACACAGATACGCAGTATTTT.

The V and J genes are TRBV29-1 and TRBJ2-6; D ambiguous. CDR3 length equals 14 residues. Trimming took off 3 bases at V and 2 bases at J, with 8 bases between the two ends. Germline lookup yields CDR1 SQVTM and CDR2 ANQGSEA. The CDR3 protein is CSVDGITGANVLTF. CDR3 coding DNA: TGCAGCGTTGATGGGATAACTGGGGCCAACGTCCTGACTTTC.

The rearrangement uses TRBV5-1 and TRBJ2-1; 11 bases match TRBD1. The CDR3 extends over 14 amino acids. V shed 4 bases and J 9 bases; nucleotides not matched to a gene: 6. Germline CDR1 SGHRS, CDR2 YFSETQ. CDR3 sequence: CASSLGQGVSEQFF. The CDR3 region has the DNA TGCGCCAGCAGCCTGGGACAGGGGGTTAGTGAGCAGTTCTTC.